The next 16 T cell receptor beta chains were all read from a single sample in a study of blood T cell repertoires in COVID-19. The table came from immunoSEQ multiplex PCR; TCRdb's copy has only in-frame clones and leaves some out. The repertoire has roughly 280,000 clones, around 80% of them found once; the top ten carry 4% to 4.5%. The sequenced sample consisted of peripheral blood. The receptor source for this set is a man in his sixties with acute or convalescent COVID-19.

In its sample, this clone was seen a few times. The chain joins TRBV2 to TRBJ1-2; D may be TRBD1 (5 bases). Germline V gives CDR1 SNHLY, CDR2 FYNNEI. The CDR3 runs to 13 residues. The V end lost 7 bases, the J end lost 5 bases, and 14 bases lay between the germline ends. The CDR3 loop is CASKSSGPYGYTF. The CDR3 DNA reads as TGTGCCAGCAAATCGTCAGGGCCGTATGGCTACACCTTC. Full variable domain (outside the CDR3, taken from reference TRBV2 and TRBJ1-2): EPEVTQTPSHQVTQMGQEVILRCVPISNHLYFYWYRQILGQKVEFLVSFYNNEISEKSEIFDDQFSVERPDGSNFTLKIRSTKLEDSAMYFCASKSSGPYGYTFGSGTRLTVV.

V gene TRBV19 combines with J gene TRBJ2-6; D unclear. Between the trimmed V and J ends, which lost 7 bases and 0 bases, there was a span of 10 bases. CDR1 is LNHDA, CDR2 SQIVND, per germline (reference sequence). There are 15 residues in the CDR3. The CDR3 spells CASTKPSSGANVLTF. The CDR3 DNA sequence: TGTGCCAGTACCAAGCCTTCCTCTGGGGCCAACGTCCTGACTTTC.

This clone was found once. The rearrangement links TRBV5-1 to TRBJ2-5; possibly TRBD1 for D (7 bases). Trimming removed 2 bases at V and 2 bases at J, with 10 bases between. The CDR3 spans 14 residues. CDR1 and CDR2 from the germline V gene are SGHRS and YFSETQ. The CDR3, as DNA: TGCGCCAGCAGCTTCCAGGGGGGACAAGAGACCCAGTACTTC. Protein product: CASSFQGGQETQYF.

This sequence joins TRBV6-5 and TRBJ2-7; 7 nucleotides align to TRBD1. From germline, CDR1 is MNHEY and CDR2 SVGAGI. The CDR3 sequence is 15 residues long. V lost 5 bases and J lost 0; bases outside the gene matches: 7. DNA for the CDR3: TGTGCCAGCAGTACCTACGACAGGGTCTCCTACGAGCAGTACTTC. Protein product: CASSTYDRVSYEQYF.

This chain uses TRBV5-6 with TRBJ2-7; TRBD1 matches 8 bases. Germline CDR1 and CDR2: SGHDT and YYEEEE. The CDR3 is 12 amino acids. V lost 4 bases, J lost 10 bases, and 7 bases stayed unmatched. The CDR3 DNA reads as TGTGCCAGCAGCATCCCCGGGACAGGACAGTACTTC. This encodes CASSIPGTGQYF.

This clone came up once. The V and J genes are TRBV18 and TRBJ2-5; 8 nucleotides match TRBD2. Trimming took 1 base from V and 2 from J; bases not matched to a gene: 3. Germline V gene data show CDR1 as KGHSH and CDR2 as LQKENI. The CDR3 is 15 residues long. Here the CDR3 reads CASSPRSGGQETQYF. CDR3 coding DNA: TGTGCCAGCTCACCACGCAGCGGGGGTCAAGAGACCCAGTACTTC.

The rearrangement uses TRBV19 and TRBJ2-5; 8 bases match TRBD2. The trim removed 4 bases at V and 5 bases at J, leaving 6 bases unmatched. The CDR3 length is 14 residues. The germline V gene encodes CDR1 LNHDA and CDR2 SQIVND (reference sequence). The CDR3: CASSTQAGVETQYF. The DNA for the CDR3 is TGTGCCAGTAGTACACAAGCGGGAGTCGAGACCCAGTACTTC.

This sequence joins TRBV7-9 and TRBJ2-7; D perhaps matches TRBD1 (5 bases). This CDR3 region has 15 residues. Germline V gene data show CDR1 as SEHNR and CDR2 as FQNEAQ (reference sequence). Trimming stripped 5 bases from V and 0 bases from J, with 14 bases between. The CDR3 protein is CASSRVGADSYEQYF. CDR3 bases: TGTGCCAGCAGCCGAGTAGGGGCCGACTCCTACGAGCAGTACTTC. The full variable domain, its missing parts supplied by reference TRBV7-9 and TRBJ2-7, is DTGVSQNPRHKITKRGQNVTFRCDPISEHNRLYWYRQTLGQGPEFLTYFQNEAQLEKSRLLSDRFSAERPKGSFSTLEIQRTEQGDSAMYLCASSRVGADSYEQYFGPGTRLTVT.

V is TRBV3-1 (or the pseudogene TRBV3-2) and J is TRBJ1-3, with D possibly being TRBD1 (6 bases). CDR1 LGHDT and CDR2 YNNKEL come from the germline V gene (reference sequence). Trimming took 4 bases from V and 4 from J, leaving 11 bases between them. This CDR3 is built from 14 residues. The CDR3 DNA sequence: TGTGCCAGCAGCCGGACAGTAAGGGGAAACACCATATATTTT. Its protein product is CASSRTVRGNTIYF.

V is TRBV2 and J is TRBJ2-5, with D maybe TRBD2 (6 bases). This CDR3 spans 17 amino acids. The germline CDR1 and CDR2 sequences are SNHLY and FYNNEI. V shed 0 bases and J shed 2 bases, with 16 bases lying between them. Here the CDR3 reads CASSEALGGKTQETQYF. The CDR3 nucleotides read TGTGCCAGCAGTGAAGCCCTGGGGGGAAAAACACAAGAGACCCAGTACTTC.

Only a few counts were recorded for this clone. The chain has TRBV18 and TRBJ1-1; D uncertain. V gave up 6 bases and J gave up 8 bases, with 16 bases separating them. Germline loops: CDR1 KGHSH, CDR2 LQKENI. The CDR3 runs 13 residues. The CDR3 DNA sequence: TGTGCCAGCTCTTCTGATTTGGGCTTGGAAGCTTTCTTT. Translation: CASSSDLGLEAFF.

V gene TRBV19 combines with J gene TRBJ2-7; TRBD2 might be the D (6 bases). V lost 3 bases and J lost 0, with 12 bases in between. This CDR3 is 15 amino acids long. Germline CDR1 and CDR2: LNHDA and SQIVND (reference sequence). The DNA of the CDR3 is TGTGCCAGTAGTATGCGGGGTATTAGCTCCTACGAGCAGTACTTC. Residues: CASSMRGISSYEQYF.

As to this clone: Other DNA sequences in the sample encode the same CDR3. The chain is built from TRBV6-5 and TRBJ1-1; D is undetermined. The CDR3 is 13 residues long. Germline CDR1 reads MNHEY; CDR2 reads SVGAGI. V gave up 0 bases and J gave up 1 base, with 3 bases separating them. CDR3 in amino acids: CASSYSRNTEAFF. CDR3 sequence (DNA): TGTGCCAGCAGTTACTCCAGGAACACTGAAGCTTTCTTT.

The CDR3: CASIAQNTGELFF. CDR3 coding DNA: TGTGCCAGCATCGCACAGAACACCGGGGAGCTGTTTTTT. The rearrangement joins TRBV25-1 to TRBJ2-2; no clear D. The V end lost 7 bases, the J end lost 1 base, and 7 bases lay between the germline ends. The CDR3 has 13 amino acids. The germline gives CDR1 MGHDK, CDR2 SYGVNS.

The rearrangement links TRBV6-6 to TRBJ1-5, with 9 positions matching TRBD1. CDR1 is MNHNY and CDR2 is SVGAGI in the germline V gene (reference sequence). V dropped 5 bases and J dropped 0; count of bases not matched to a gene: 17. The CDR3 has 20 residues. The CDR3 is CASSPNPGQGFSFSNQPQHF. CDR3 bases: TGTGCCAGCAGTCCTAACCCGGGACAGGGATTCTCTTTTAGCAATCAGCCCCAGCATTTT.

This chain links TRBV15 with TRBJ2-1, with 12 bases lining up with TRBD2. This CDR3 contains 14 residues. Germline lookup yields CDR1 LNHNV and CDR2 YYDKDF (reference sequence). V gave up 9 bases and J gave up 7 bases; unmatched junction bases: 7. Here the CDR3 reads CATGGTSGLNEQFF. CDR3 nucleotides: TGTGCCACGGGGGGGACTAGCGGGCTGAATGAGCAGTTCTTC.